The 28 T cell receptor beta chains reported below all come from one sample, sequenced in a study of T cells after yellow fever vaccination. TCRdb passed the 5' RACE reads through MiXCR, listing each CDR3 protein once. Of 12,000 to 15,000 distinct CDR3 sequences detected, 6% to 9.5% appear once; the ten largest clones hold less than 2%. Sample: PBMCs, either bulk or a sorted T-cell subset (CD4+, CD8+, memory, or dextramer-sorted; not recorded which), taken on the day of the yellow fever booster vaccination. The origin of the receptors is a man aged 18 to 29 who received the YFV17D yellow fever vaccine.

This clonotype was recorded many times. The J gene is TRBJ2-5, the V gene TRBV20-1; perhaps TRBD2 as D (7 bases). CDR3 length equals 16 residues. V lost 5 bases to trimming and J lost 5 bases, with 24 bases between them. Germline values: CDR1 DFQATT, CDR2 SNEGSKA (reference sequence). CDR3 loop: CSARAPGEGTGETQYF. The CDR3 region has the DNA TGCAGTGCTCGGGCCCCAGGGGAGGGAACCGGGGAGACCCAGTACTTC.

This clonotype was found many times. The V gene is TRBV7-9, the J gene TRBJ2-2; a possible D gene is TRBD1 (5 bases). CDR3 length: 14 residues. Trimming cost V 4 bases and J 4 bases, with 10 bases left between them. Germline V gene lookup returns CDR1 SEHNR and CDR2 FQNEAQ (reference sequence). CDR3: CASSSRTSTGELFF. In DNA, the CDR3 is TGTGCCAGCAGCTCAAGGACAAGCACCGGGGAGCTGTTTTTT.

The sample holds many counts of this clonotype. The gene calls are TRBV4-3 and TRBJ2-6; D remains unclear. Germline V gives CDR1 LGHNA, CDR2 YSLEER. This CDR3 has 17 residues. Trimming stripped 0 bases from V and 0 bases from J, with 9 bases between. As DNA, the CDR3 is TGCGCCAGCAGCCAAGAAGTAACCAACTCTGGGGCCAACGTCCTGACTTTC. Residues: CASSQEVTNSGANVLTF.

This clonotype is medium-sized (0.01 to 0.1%) in the sample. This chain uses TRBV5-1 with TRBJ2-5; 7 nucleotides agree with TRBD2. This CDR3 contains 14 residues. V lost 1 base to trimming and J lost 3 bases; unmatched junction nucleotides: 3. Germline CDR1 reads SGHRS; CDR2 reads YFSETQ. The CDR3 reads CASSLTLAEETQYF. For the CDR3, the DNA is TGCGCCAGCAGCTTGACCCTAGCGGAAGAGACCCAGTACTTC.

This clonotype was counted at least ten times. V gene TRBV4-3 combines with J gene TRBJ2-7; 7 bases fit TRBD2. The germline CDR1 and CDR2 sequences are LGHNA and YSLEER. Losses at the gene ends were 4 bases for V and 5 bases for J; bases not matched to a gene: 11. CDR3 size: 15 residues. This CDR3 is CASSPGGSLHNEQYF. The CDR3 region has the DNA TGCGCCAGCAGCCCGGGGGGAAGCCTCCACAACGAGCAGTACTTC.

This clonotype occurred many times. The V call is TRBV10-3, the J call TRBJ1-1; perhaps TRBD1 as D (6 bases). Germline V gene sequence: CDR1 ENHRY, CDR2 SYGVKD. V was shortened by 7 bases and J by 4 bases, with 25 bases between the two germline ends. CDR3 length: 17 residues. DNA for the CDR3: TGTGCCATCAAGGTTGGGGTCGGGGGGCAGAGGGGCACTGAAGCTTTCTTT. Protein: CAIKVGVGGQRGTEAFF.

This clonotype has at least ten counts. The gene calls are TRBV7-2 and TRBJ2-3; unclear D gene. This CDR3 region has 13 residues. The ends were cut back, 1 base at V and 5 bases at J, with 7 bases in the middle. Germline V CDR1 and CDR2: SGHTA, FQGNSA. CDR3 nucleotides: TGTGCCAGCAGCTTAGATATTAGAGATACGCAGTATTTT. Its protein is CASSLDIRDTQYF. The variable domain in full, completed from reference TRBV7-2 and TRBJ2-3, reads GAGVSQSPSNKVTEKGKDVELRCDPISGHTALYWYRQSLGQGLEFLIYFQGNSAPDKSGLPSDRFSAERTGGSVSTLTIQRTQQEDSAVYLCASSLDIRDTQYFGPGTRLTVL.

There are many counts of this clonotype. The chain uses TRBV7-2 and TRBJ2-5; TRBD2 is a possible D gene (7 bases). Germline assignment: CDR1 SGHTA and CDR2 FQGNSA. This CDR3 is 13 amino acids long. The CDR3 sequence is CAASRGARETQYF. As DNA, the CDR3 is TGTGCTGCCTCTCGGGGGGCCCGGGAGACCCAGTACTTC.

This clonotype was seen many times. V is TRBV11-2 and J is TRBJ2-3; 8 positions agree with TRBD2. V trimming: 10 bases; J trimming: 7 bases; junction bases outside the gene matches: 4. The CDR3 has 11 residues. Germline V gene lookup returns CDR1 SGHAT and CDR2 FQNNGV. CDR3 protein: CATGGVNTQYF. Written as DNA, the CDR3 is TGTGCCACCGGGGGGGTGAATACGCAGTATTTT.

CDR3 sequence (DNA): TGTGCCAGCTCACTCGGGACAGTTCCAGGGCAGTACGTC. The encoded protein is CASSLGTVPGQYV. The chain links TRBV18 to TRBJ2-7; 7 nucleotides match TRBD1. V lost 4 bases to trimming and J lost 9 bases; unmatched junction nucleotides: 9. The CDR3 covers 13 residues. The germline CDR1 and CDR2 sequences are KGHSH and LQKENI.

This clonotype is deemed medium-sized. The chain links TRBV19 to TRBJ2-1; 13 bases agree with TRBD2. The V gene's germline CDR1 is LNHDA and CDR2 SQIVND (reference sequence). Trimming cost V 3 bases and J 0 bases; bases outside gene matches: 5. There are 18 residues in the CDR3. The CDR3 sequence is CASSILGLAGSSYNEQFF. CDR3 nucleotides: TGTGCCAGTAGTATCCTGGGACTAGCGGGGAGCTCCTACAATGAGCAGTTCTTC.

This clonotype has at least ten counts. The chain carries TRBV7-9 and TRBJ2-7, with 9 nucleotides matching TRBD1. V lost 5 bases to trimming and J lost 5 bases; unmatched junction nucleotides: 7. The CDR3 extends over 14 amino acids. Germline V gives CDR1 SEHNR, CDR2 FQNEAQ (reference sequence). CDR3 bases: TGTGCCAGCAGCCGGGGACAGGGTGGAGACGAGCAGTACTTC. It translates to CASSRGQGGDEQYF. The complete variable domain, with remaining parts taken from reference TRBV7-9 and TRBJ2-7, reads DTGVSQNPRHKITKRGQNVTFRCDPISEHNRLYWYRQTLGQGPEFLTYFQNEAQLEKSRLLSDRFSAERPKGSFSTLEIQRTEQGDSAMYLCASSRGQGGDEQYFGPGTRLTVT.

This clonotype was detected many times. This chain uses TRBV4-1 with TRBJ1-1; tentative D call: TRBD1 (6 bases). V shed 4 bases and J shed 5 bases, with 14 bases lying between them. The CDR3 has 14 amino acids. Germline values: CDR1 MGHRA, CDR2 YSYEKL. CDR3: CASSPGRGGTEAFF. CDR3 bases: TGCGCCAGCAGCCCAGGGAGGGGGGGGACTGAAGCTTTCTTT.

This clonotype was counted ten times or more. The J gene is TRBJ1-3, the V gene TRBV18, with D uncertain. Trimming pared 5 bases from V and 1 base from J, leaving 12 bases between. In germline, CDR1 is KGHSH, CDR2 LQKENI. This CDR3 contains 15 residues. The CDR3 region is CASSADRASGNTIYF. CDR3 nucleotide sequence: TGTGCCAGCTCAGCGGACCGGGCATCTGGAAACACCATATATTTT.

This clonotype was counted ten times or more. This sequence joins TRBV20-1 and TRBJ1-4, with a possible D match to TRBD1 (6 bases). V was trimmed by 0 bases and J by 7 bases, leaving 9 bases between them. The germline CDR1 and CDR2 sequences are DFQATT and SNEGSKA (reference sequence). This CDR3 contains 13 residues. CDR3 DNA: TGCAGTGCTAGAGAGGGGGCTTTTGAAAAACTGTTTTTT. This translates into CSAREGAFEKLFF.

This clonotype was found many times. This chain connects TRBV12-3 or TRBV12-4 to TRBJ1-6; 7 nucleotides line up with TRBD1. With V trimmed by 2 bases and J by 8 bases, 3 bases remained unmatched. CDR3 length: 14 amino acids. CDR3 bases: TGTGCCAGCAGTTTAAGGGGGCAAGATTCACCCCTCCACTTT. This translates into CASSLRGQDSPLHF.

This clonotype was detected ten times or more. V gene TRBV20-1 combines with J gene TRBJ1-5; D is unclear. Deletions cut 3 bases from V and 7 bases from J, with 10 bases between. The CDR3 is 12 amino acids. The germline CDR1 and CDR2 sequences are DFQATT and SNEGSKA (reference sequence). The CDR3 loop is CSASRNEQPQHF. CDR3 coding DNA: TGCAGTGCTAGTAGGAACGAACAGCCCCAGCATTTT.

Sample share makes this clonotype medium-sized (0.01 to 0.1%). The rearrangement joins TRBV5-1 to TRBJ1-4, with a tentative D call TRBD1 (6 bases). Germline V lookup: CDR1 SGHRS, CDR2 YFSETQ. Between the trimmed V and J ends, which lost 4 bases and 4 bases, there was a span of 11 bases. The CDR3 has 14 amino acids. CDR3 sequence: CASSTGTSNEKLFF. The CDR3 nucleotides are TGCGCCAGCAGCACCGGGACAAGTAATGAAAAACTGTTTTTT.

This clonotype has ten or more counts. The chain combines TRBV5-1 with TRBJ1-1; tentatively, D is TRBD1 (6 bases). The CDR3 length is 14 residues. Germline V lookup: CDR1 SGHRS, CDR2 YFSETQ. V was shortened by 4 bases and J by 4 bases, with 14 bases between the two germline ends. This CDR3 reads CASSTAQGPTEAFF. CDR3 sequence (DNA): TGCGCCAGCAGCACGGCACAGGGACCCACTGAAGCTTTCTTT.

This clonotype was seen many times. V usage is TRBV4-2 and J usage is TRBJ1-1, with D unclear. Looked up from germline, CDR1 is LGHNA and CDR2 is YNFKEQ. V lost 0 bases and J lost 11, with 16 bases in between. This CDR3 has 14 amino acids. Written as DNA, the CDR3 is TGTGCCAGCAGCCAAGATATGACGGCCGTCCGGGCTTTCTTT. Its translation: CASSQDMTAVRAFF.

This clonotype was seen at least ten times. The chain joins TRBV6-2 or TRBV6-3 to TRBJ1-5; D gene ambiguous. Germline V gene sequence: CDR1 MNHEY, CDR2 SVGEGT. This CDR3 spans 17 amino acids. V was clipped by 2 bases and J by 9 bases, with 23 bases between them. DNA for the CDR3: TGTGCCAGCAGTTACCCTTCATGGGAGGGTCAGATTCCGCCCCAGCATTTT. Translating it yields CASSYPSWEGQIPPQHF.

The rearrangement links TRBV7-2 to TRBJ2-3, with no clear D. Germline assignment: CDR1 SGHTA and CDR2 FQGNSA. V shed 4 bases and J shed 5 bases, with 7 bases lying between them. The CDR3 contains 12 residues. The CDR3 DNA is TGTGCCAGCAGCTCATTCCTAGATACGCAGTATTTT. Translating gives CASSSFLDTQYF.

This clonotype occurred many times. This chain uses TRBV7-9 with TRBJ1-6; TRBD1 matches at 7 bases. CDR1 is SEHNR, CDR2 FQNEAQ, per germline (reference sequence). The CDR3 runs 17 residues. Trimming removed 8 bases from V and 3 bases from J; junction bases left unmatched: 13. The CDR3 DNA follows: TGTGCCAGCCGCCGCCCCACAGGGGCCGACTATAATTCACCCCTCCACTTT. Protein product: CASRRPTGADYNSPLHF.

The V gene is TRBV12-3 or TRBV12-4, the J gene TRBJ1-3, with a tentative D call TRBD1 (5 bases). The CDR3 contains 16 residues. V dropped 2 bases and J dropped 0 bases, with 11 bases sitting between them. DNA of the CDR3: TGTGCCAGCAGTTTAAGAGGGGCCGGCTCTGGAAACACCATATATTTT. Translated, it gives CASSLRGAGSGNTIYF.

This clonotype was seen a few times. Given a much more abundant clone one base away, this may be a read error. This chain connects TRBV5-1 to TRBJ2-3, with unresolved D. Germline loops: CDR1 SGHRS, CDR2 YFSETQ. CDR3 length: 13 residues. V lost 0 bases and J lost 2, with 4 bases in between. The CDR3 nucleotides read TGCGCCAGCAGCTTGGGGGACACAGATACGCAGTATTTT. Translating gives CASSLGDTDTQYF.

The sample holds many counts of this clonotype. This sequence joins TRBV10-3 and TRBJ2-1; TRBD2 aligns across 10 bases. Germline assignment: CDR1 ENHRY and CDR2 SYGVKD. Trimming took 2 bases from V and 6 from J; bases not matched to a gene: 10. CDR3 length: 17 residues. Here the CDR3 DNA reads TGTGCCATCAGTGAGCCCCTAGCGGGGGTCCGTCGCAATGAGCAGTTCTTC. This gives the protein CAISEPLAGVRRNEQFF.

This clonotype is termed medium-sized. In DNA form, the CDR3 reads TGTGCCAGCAGGAACACGAACACCGGGGAGCTGTTTTTT. Amino acid sequence: CASRNTNTGELFF. This rearrangement joins TRBV7-8 to TRBJ2-2; no reliable D call. CDR1 is SGHVS, CDR2 FQNEAQ, per germline. The CDR3 runs to 13 residues. Trimming removed 6 bases from V and 0 bases from J, with 5 bases in between.

By sample fraction, this clonotype is medium-sized. The chain carries TRBV12-3 or TRBV12-4 and TRBJ2-1; D assignment may be TRBD1 or TRBD2 (5 bases each). This CDR3 has 16 residues. The ends were cut back, 5 bases at V and 5 bases at J, with 19 bases in the middle. CDR3 nucleotide sequence: TGTGCCAGCAGTCCCCCCAGGGCTAGCCCTAACAATGAGCAGTTCTTC. Its translation: CASSPPRASPNNEQFF.